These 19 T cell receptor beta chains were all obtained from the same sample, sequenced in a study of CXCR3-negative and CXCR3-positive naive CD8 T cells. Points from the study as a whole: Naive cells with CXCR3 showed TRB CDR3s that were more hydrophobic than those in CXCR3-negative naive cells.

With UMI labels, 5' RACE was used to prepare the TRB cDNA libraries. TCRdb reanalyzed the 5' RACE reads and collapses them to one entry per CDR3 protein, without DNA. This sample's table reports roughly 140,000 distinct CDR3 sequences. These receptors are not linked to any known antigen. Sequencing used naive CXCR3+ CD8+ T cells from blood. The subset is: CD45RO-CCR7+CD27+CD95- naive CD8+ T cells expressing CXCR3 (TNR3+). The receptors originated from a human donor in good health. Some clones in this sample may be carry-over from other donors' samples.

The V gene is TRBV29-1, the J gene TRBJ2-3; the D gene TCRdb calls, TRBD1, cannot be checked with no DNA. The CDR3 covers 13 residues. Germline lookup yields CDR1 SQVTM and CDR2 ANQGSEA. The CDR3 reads CSVPTGLIDTQYF.

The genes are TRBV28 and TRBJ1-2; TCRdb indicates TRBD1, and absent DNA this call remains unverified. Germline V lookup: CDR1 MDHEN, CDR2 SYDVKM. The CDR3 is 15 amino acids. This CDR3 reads CASSQHGTGNYGYTF.

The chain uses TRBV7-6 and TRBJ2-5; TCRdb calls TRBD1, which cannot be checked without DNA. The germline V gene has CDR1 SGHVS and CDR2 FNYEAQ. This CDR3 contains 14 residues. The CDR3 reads CASSAFQGGETQYF.

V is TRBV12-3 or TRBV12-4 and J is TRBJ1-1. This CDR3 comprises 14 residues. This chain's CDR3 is CASSLIERDTEAFF.

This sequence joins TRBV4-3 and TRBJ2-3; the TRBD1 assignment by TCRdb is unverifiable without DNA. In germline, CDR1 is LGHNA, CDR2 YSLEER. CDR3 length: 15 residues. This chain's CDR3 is CASSQDPRGTDTQYF.

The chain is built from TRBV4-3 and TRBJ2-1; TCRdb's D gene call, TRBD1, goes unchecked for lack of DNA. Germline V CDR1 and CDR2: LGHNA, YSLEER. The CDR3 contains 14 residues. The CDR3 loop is CASSLRPGYNEQFF.

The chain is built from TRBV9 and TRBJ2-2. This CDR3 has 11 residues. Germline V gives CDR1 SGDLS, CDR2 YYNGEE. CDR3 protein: CASSVPGELFF.

The CDR3 here is CASALAETGVDQPQHF. The chain recombines TRBV2 with TRBJ1-5; the TCRdb call, TRBD1, lacks DNA for checking. Germline V gives CDR1 SNHLY, CDR2 FYNNEI. CDR3 length: 16 amino acids. The full variable domain, completed using reference TRBV2 and TRBJ1-5, is EPEVTQTPSHQVTQMGQEVILRCVPISNHLYFYWYRQILGQKVEFLVSFYNNEISEKSEIFDDQFSVERPDGSNFTLKIRSTKLEDSAMYFCASALAETGVDQPQHFGDGTRLSIL.

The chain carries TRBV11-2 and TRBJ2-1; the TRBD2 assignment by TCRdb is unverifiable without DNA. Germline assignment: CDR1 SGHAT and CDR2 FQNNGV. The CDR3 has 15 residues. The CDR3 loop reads CASSQGLAGYGEQFF.

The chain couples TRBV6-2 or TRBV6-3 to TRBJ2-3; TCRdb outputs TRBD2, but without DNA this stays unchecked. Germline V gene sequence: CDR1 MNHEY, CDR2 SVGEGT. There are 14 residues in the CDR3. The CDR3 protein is CASSYSTSGNTQYF.

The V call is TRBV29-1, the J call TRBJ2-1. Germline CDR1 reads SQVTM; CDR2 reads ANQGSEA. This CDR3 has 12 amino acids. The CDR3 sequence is CSVETLENEQFF.

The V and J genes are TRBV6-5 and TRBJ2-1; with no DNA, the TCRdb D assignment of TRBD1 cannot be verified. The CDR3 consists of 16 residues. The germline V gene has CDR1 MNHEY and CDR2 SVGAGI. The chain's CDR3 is CASSYSETGGYNEQFF.

CDR3 protein: CSATDLTGQSNYGYTF. The chain carries TRBV20-1 and TRBJ1-2; TCRdb calls TRBD1, which cannot be checked without DNA. The CDR3 extends over 16 amino acids. In germline, CDR1 is DFQATT, CDR2 SNEGSKA (reference sequence).

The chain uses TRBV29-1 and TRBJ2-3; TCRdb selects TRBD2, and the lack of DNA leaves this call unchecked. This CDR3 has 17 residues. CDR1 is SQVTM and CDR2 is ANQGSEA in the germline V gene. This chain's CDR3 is CSVDGLAGGSPTDTQYF.

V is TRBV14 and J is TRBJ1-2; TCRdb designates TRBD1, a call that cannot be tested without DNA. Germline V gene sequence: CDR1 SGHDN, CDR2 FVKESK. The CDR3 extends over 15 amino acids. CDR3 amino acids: CASSQETGGDDGYTF.

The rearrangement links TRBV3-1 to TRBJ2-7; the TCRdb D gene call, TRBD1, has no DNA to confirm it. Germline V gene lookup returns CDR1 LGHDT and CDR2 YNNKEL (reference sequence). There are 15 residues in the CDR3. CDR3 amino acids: CASSQEADTLYEQYF.

CDR3 loop: CASSQGHGLYGYTF. The chain recombines TRBV7-2 with TRBJ1-2; TCRdb picks TRBD1, but there is no DNA to check that call. CDR3 length equals 14 residues. The germline V gene encodes CDR1 SGHTA and CDR2 FQGNSA.

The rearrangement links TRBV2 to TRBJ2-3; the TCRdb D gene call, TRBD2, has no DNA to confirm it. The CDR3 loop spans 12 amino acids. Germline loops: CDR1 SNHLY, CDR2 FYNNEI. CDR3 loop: CASRTIAGTQYF.

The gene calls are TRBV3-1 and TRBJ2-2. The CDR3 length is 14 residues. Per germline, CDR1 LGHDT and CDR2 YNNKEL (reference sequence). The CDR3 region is CASSQPISAGELFF. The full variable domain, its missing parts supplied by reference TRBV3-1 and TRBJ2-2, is DTAVSQTPKYLVTQMGNDKSIKCEQNLGHDTMYWYKQDSKKFLKIMFSYNNKELIINETVPNRFSPKSPDKAHLNLHINSLELGDSAVYFCASSQPISAGELFFGEGSRLTVL.